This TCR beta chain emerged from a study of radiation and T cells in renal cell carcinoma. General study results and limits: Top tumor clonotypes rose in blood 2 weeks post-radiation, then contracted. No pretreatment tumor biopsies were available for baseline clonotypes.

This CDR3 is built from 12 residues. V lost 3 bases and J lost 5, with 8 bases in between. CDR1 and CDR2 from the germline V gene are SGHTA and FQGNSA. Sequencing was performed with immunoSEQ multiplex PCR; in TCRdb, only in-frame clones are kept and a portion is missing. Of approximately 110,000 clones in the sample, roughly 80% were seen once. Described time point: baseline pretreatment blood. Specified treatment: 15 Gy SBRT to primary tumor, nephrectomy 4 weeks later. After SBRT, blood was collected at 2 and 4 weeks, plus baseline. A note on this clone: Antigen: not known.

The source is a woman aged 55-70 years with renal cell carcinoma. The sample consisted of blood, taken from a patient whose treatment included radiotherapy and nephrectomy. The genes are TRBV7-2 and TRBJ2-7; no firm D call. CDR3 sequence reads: CASSLWADEQYF. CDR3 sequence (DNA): TGTGCCAGCAGCTTGTGGGCGGACGAGCAGTACTTC.